Below, one TCR beta chain is given with its context. Its specificity is not known. These data are taken from a study of cytomegalovirus exposure and HLA in healthy donors. General study findings and limits: In vitro checks showed that a few CMV-associated chains really do target CMV antigens. Relative to equally common others, HLA-associated TCR beta chains showed greater clonal expansion in a later analysis.

Primers: 60 Vbeta forward and 13 Jbeta reverse. Assay used: immunoSEQ multiplex PCR; TCRdb lists only in-frame clones, some missing. Among a few hundred thousand clones, around 81% were seen once, and the ten largest hold roughly 7.4%. The source is a woman in her fifties or sixties in good health and CMV-seropositive. Material for sequencing was PBMCs.

The CDR3: CASSLGGIVHEQYF. CDR3 coding DNA: TGTGCCAGCAGCCTCGGAGGGATTGTACACGAGCAGTACTTC. The rearrangement links TRBV5-4 to TRBJ2-7; TRBD2 is a possible D gene (6 bases). Per the germline V gene, CDR1 is SGHNT and CDR2 is YYREEE (reference sequence). V lost 4 bases, J lost 5 bases, and 16 bases lay in between. There are 14 residues in the CDR3. Combining the CDR3 with reference TRBV5-4 and TRBJ2-7 gives the whole variable domain ETGVTQSPTHLIKTRGQQVTLRCSSQSGHNTVSWYQQALGQGPQFIFQYYREEENGRGNFPPRFSGLQFPNYSSELNVNALELDDSALYLCASSLGGIVHEQYFGPGTRLTVT.